Listed below are T cell receptor beta chains from one sample, sequenced in a study of shared clonotypes between healthy human individuals. Some clones are missing from TCRdb's copy, which holds only in-frame ones; the method was immunoSEQ multiplex PCR. The table lists about 2.2 million clones, around 93% of them singletons. The sequenced sample consisted of naive CD8+ T cells from PBMCs. The receptors were sampled from a man aged 18 to 35 in good health. Some clones in this sample may be carry-over from other donors' samples. The CDR3 runs from the conserved cysteine through the conserved F or W. D genes are given only for firm matches. Size tells how often a clone was seen (once, few, many) or the class of an expanded clone, and some rows leave it out.

V,size,J,D,CDR3,DNA
TRBV10-3,once,TRBJ2-2,NA,CAISEIGARAQNTGELFF,TGTGCCATCAGTGAGATCGGCGCGCGGGCCCAGAACACCGGGGAGCTGTTTTTT
TRBV7-9,NA,TRBJ2-7,TRBD2,CASSTRTSGTYEQYF,TGTGCCAGCAGCACCAGGACTAGCGGGACCTACGAGCAGTACTTC
TRBV7-9,NA,TRBJ2-1,TRBD2,CASSPRTSGIDEQFF,TGTGCCAGCAGCCCCAGGACTAGCGGGATTGATGAGCAGTTCTTC
TRBV7-9,NA,TRBJ2-2,NA,CASSYSSGNNPGELFF,TGTGCCAGCAGCTACTCCTCCGGGAACAATCCCGGGGAGCTGTTTTTT
TRBV13,NA,TRBJ2-1,TRBD2,CASSLLRPGTSGYNEQFF,TGTGCCAGCAGCCTCCTAAGACCCGGGACTAGCGGCTACAATGAGCAGTTCTTC
TRBV28,NA,TRBJ2-2,NA,CASSLTMGPNTGELFF,TGTGCCAGCAGTTTAACAATGGGACCGAACACCGGGGAGCTGTTTTTT
TRBV7-7,NA,TRBJ2-7,NA,CASSPRLGTYEQYF,TGTGCCAGCAGCCCCCGACTGGGAACCTACGAGCAGTACTTC
TRBV7-8,NA,TRBJ2-7,NA,CASSHRDTSYEQYF,TGTGCCAGCAGCCACCGGGACACATCTTACGAGCAGTACTTC
TRBV7-9,NA,TRBJ2-2,NA,CASSSLFELFF,TGTGCCAGCAGCTCCCTCTTCGAGCTGTTTTTT
TRBV27,NA,TRBJ1-2,NA,CASRPSPSDSNYGYTF,TGTGCCAGCAGGCCCTCCCCGTCAGACAGCAACTATGGCTACACCTTC
TRBV2,NA,TRBJ2-6,TRBD1,CASSNRGTNVLTF,TGTGCCAGCAGTAACAGGGGGACCAACGTCCTGACTTTC
TRBV9,NA,TRBJ2-1,TRBD2,CASSVDEVLESSGYNEQFF,TGTGCCAGCAGCGTAGATGAGGTACTGGAGTCTAGCGGGTACAATGAGCAGTTCTTC
TRBV6-1,NA,TRBJ2-7,TRBD2,CASTASGFYEQYF,TGTGCCAGCACGGCTAGCGGATTTTACGAGCAGTACTTC
TRBV18,NA,TRBJ2-1,NA,CASSTNYNEQFF,TGTGCCAGCTCAACCAATTACAATGAGCAGTTCTTC
TRBV7-9,NA,TRBJ1-3,NA,CASSLVTGAAGNTIYF,TGTGCCAGCAGCTTGGTGACAGGAGCTGCTGGAAACACCATATATTTT
TRBV19,NA,TRBJ2-7,TRBD1,CASSIAGTESSYEQYF,TGTGCCAGTAGTATAGCCGGGACAGAGAGCTCCTACGAGCAGTACTTC
TRBV4-3,once,TRBJ2-7,NA,CASSQEGRVSYEQYF,TGCGCCAGCAGCCAAGAGGGGAGAGTTTCCTACGAGCAGTACTTC
TRBV7-6,once,TRBJ2-3,NA,CASSLDVSQADTQYF,TGTGCCAGCAGCTTAGATGTTAGTCAGGCAGATACGCAGTATTTT
TRBV11-2,NA,TRBJ1-4,NA,CASSSEAGGEKLFF,TGTGCCAGCAGCTCCGAAGCTGGGGGGGAAAAACTGTTTTTT
TRBV7-2,NA,TRBJ2-7,NA,CASSKGRYRVYEQYF,TGTGCCAGCAGCAAGGGGCGGTATAGGGTCTACGAGCAGTACTTC
TRBV27,NA,TRBJ2-7,NA,CASSFTSGSYEQYF,TGTGCCAGCAGTTTCACATCAGGCTCCTACGAGCAGTACTTC
TRBV6-1,NA,TRBJ1-2,NA,CASSEPRRRADPNYGYTF,TGTGCCAGCAGTGAGCCCCGGAGGAGGGCAGACCCTAACTATGGCTACACCTTC
TRBV5-6,once,TRBJ2-5,NA,CASSWGTYQETQYF,TGTGCCAGCAGCTGGGGAACATACCAAGAGACCCAGTACTTC
TRBV9,NA,TRBJ2-7,TRBD2,CASSVELAGRPTEQYF,TGTGCCAGCAGCGTAGAACTAGCGGGAAGACCCACCGAGCAGTACTTC
TRBV7-9,NA,TRBJ2-3,NA,CASSLKGALTDTQYF,TGTGCCAGCAGCTTAAAGGGAGCCCTCACAGATACGCAGTATTTT